The 23 T cell receptor beta chains reported below all come from one sample, sequenced in a study of blood T cell repertoires in COVID-19. Libraries were prepared by immunoSEQ multiplex PCR; TCRdb keeps only in-frame clonotypes and omits some of them. The data contain fewer than 90,000 clones, around 79% of them singletons. The sequenced material came from peripheral blood. These receptors all stem from a man in his fifties or sixties with acute or convalescent COVID-19.

The chain joins TRBV28 to TRBJ1-1; D possibly corresponds to TRBD1 (5 bases). Trimming pared 11 bases from V and 4 bases from J, leaving 14 bases between. CDR3 length equals 12 residues. Germline CDR1 reads MDHEN; CDR2 reads SYDVKM. The CDR3 protein is CAGGEYATEAFF. CDR3 coding DNA: TGTGCCGGAGGGGAATATGCCACTGAAGCTTTCTTT.

The gene calls are TRBV4-1 and TRBJ2-7; TRBD2 aligns across 7 bases. CDR3 length equals 14 residues. In germline, CDR1 is MGHRA, CDR2 YSYEKL. Trimming took 2 bases from V and 3 from J; bases not matched to a gene: 4. CDR3 nucleotide sequence: TGCGCCAGCAGCCAACCGGGACTAATCTACGAGCAGTACTTC. This sequence encodes CASSQPGLIYEQYF.

The V gene is TRBV5-1, the J gene TRBJ2-3, with 14 bases aligning to TRBD2. The germline CDR1 and CDR2 sequences are SGHRS and YFSETQ. The CDR3 spans 17 residues. The junction had 4 bases not matched to a gene; V was cut back by 2 bases and J by 2 bases. The CDR3 protein is CASSLGLAGGFTDTQYF. CDR3 nucleotide sequence: TGCGCCAGCAGCTTAGGACTAGCGGGGGGATTCACAGATACGCAGTATTTT. Based on the CDR3 plus reference TRBV5-1 and TRBJ2-3, the full variable domain is KAGVTQTPRYLIKTRGQQVTLSCSPISGHRSVSWYQQTPGQGLQFLFEYFSETQRNKGNFPGRFSGRQFSNSRSEMNVSTLELGDSALYLCASSLGLAGGFTDTQYFGPGTRLTVL.

J is TRBJ2-2 and V is TRBV12-3 or TRBV12-4; 9 bases fit TRBD2. The V and J ends lost 4 bases and 6 bases, in that order; junction bases with no gene match: 0. The CDR3 is made up of 13 amino acids. The chain's CDR3 is CASSWTSAGELFF. The CDR3 DNA sequence: TGTGCCAGCAGTTGGACTAGCGCCGGGGAGCTGTTTTTT.

This chain connects TRBV4-3 to TRBJ1-5; D is ambiguous. V dropped 0 bases and J dropped 3 bases, with 9 bases sitting between them. Germline V gene data show CDR1 as LGHNA and CDR2 as YSLEER. The CDR3 covers 15 residues. CDR3 amino acids: CASSQDLQNNQPQHF. The CDR3 DNA reads as TGCGCCAGCAGCCAAGATCTACAGAACAATCAGCCCCAGCATTTT.

The genes are TRBV28 and TRBJ2-5, with 8 nucleotides matching TRBD1. Losses at the gene ends were 5 bases for V and 9 bases for J; bases not matched to a gene: 8. This CDR3 has 13 residues. CDR1 MDHEN and CDR2 SYDVKM come from the germline V gene. CDR3 nucleotide sequence: TGTGCCAGCAGTGAAGGACAGGGCTTAGCCCAGTACTTC. Its translation: CASSEGQGLAQYF. Supplemented by reference TRBV28 and TRBJ2-5, the full variable domain reads DVKVTQSSRYLVKRTGEKVFLECVQDMDHENMFWYRQDPGLGLRLIYFSYDVKMKEKGDIPEGYSVSREKKERFSLILESASTNQTSMYLCASSEGQGLAQYFGPGTRLLVL.

The gene calls are TRBV25-1 and TRBJ1-2; weak D call: TRBD1 (6 bases). The CDR3 is made up of 13 amino acids. With 5 bases removed from V and 4 bases from J, the gap between germline ends came to 11 bases. Germline V gives CDR1 MGHDK, CDR2 SYGVNS. This CDR3 reads CASSPRGGYGYTF. DNA for the CDR3: TGTGCCAGCAGTCCCAGGGGTGGCTATGGCTACACCTTC.

In its sample, this clone was seen a few times. This sequence joins TRBV5-4 and TRBJ2-3; 10 bases align to TRBD2. CDR1 is SGHNT, CDR2 YYREEE, per germline (reference sequence). The CDR3 sequence is 17 residues long. After removal of 4 bases from V and 0 bases from J, the junction contained 8 bases not matched to a gene. The CDR3 nucleotides are TGTGCCAGCAGCGGGGGGACTAGCGCCTCTAGCACAGATACGCAGTATTTT. The encoded protein is CASSGGTSASSTDTQYF.

This rearrangement joins TRBV2 to TRBJ2-2; D might be TRBD2 (6 bases). The CDR3 is 17 amino acids. Germline assignment: CDR1 SNHLY and CDR2 FYNNEI. The ends were cut back, 2 bases at V and 0 bases at J, with 13 bases in the middle. CDR3 nucleotides: TGTGCCAGCAGTGAATCCAGGGACTCTGCGAACACCGGGGAGCTGTTTTTT. It encodes CASSESRDSANTGELFF.

The gene calls are TRBV28 and TRBJ1-1; 8 nucleotides align to TRBD1. Losses at the gene ends were 4 bases for V and 4 bases for J; bases not matched to a gene: 5. The length of the CDR3 is 14 residues. Germline CDR1 MDHEN, CDR2 SYDVKM. CDR3 sequence (DNA): TGTGCCAGCAGTTCCTCACAGGGGGGCACTGAAGCTTTCTTT. Amino acid sequence: CASSSSQGGTEAFF.

The J gene is TRBJ1-2, the V gene TRBV2; 9 nucleotides line up with TRBD1. After removal of 10 bases from V and 3 bases from J, the junction contained 6 bases not matched to a gene. This CDR3 spans 13 amino acids. Germline CDR1 is SNHLY and CDR2 is FYNNEI. The CDR3 loop is CANPRQGDYGYTF. DNA of the CDR3: TGTGCCAATCCCCGACAGGGGGACTATGGCTACACCTTC.

This clone was detected a few times. Additional DNA sequences in this sample encode the identical CDR3. The chain is built from TRBV4-3 and TRBJ1-3; TRBD1 aligns across 8 bases. V lost 0 bases to trimming and J lost 6 bases; unmatched junction nucleotides: 1. This CDR3 spans 14 amino acids. CDR1 is LGHNA, CDR2 YSLEER, per germline. The CDR3 DNA follows: TGCGCCAGCAGCCAAGACCAGGGGGCAAACACCATATATTTT. Amino acid sequence: CASSQDQGANTIYF.

The V gene is TRBV5-1, the J gene TRBJ1-3, with 7 bases identical to TRBD1. The CDR3 consists of 15 residues. Trimming at V came to 1 base and at J to 4 bases, leaving 5 bases not matched to a gene. Per the germline V gene, CDR1 is SGHRS and CDR2 is YFSETQ. The CDR3 DNA reads TGCGCCAGCAGCTTGAGCAGGGGGAAAGGAAACACCATATATTTT. This sequence encodes CASSLSRGKGNTIYF.

This rearrangement joins TRBV18 to TRBJ2-3; D is ambiguous. This CDR3 has 15 residues. V lost 1 base, J lost 1 base, and 9 bases lay in between. Germline assignment: CDR1 KGHSH and CDR2 LQKENI. This CDR3 reads CASSPQYVGTDTQYF. The CDR3 coding sequence is TGTGCCAGCTCACCACAATATGTTGGCACAGATACGCAGTATTTT.

This clone was recorded only once. J is TRBJ2-1 and V is TRBV3-1 (or the pseudogene TRBV3-2); 10 positions match TRBD2. V lost 4 bases, J lost 2 bases, and 8 bases stayed unmatched. The germline V gene has CDR1 LGHDT and CDR2 YNNKEL (reference sequence). The CDR3 has 17 amino acids. CDR3 amino acids: CASSPRLAGPTYNEQFF. The CDR3 bases are TGTGCCAGCAGCCCCAGACTAGCGGGCCCTACCTACAATGAGCAGTTCTTC.

The chain is built from TRBV5-4 and TRBJ1-2, with TRBD1 identical over 7 bases. V lost 4 bases and J lost 0; bases outside the gene matches: 3. Germline V lookup: CDR1 SGHNT, CDR2 YYREEE (reference sequence). The CDR3 runs 14 residues. Here the CDR3 reads CASSAGQANYGYTF. The CDR3 DNA reads TGTGCCAGCAGCGCCGGACAGGCTAACTATGGCTACACCTTC.

The V and J genes are TRBV28 and TRBJ2-1; 11 nucleotides match TRBD2. The CDR3 is 15 amino acids. After removal of 4 bases from V and 5 bases from J, the junction contained 4 bases not matched to a gene. From germline, CDR1 is MDHEN and CDR2 SYDVKM. The CDR3 is CASSSSLAGDNEQFF. The CDR3 bases are TGTGCCAGCAGTTCCTCACTAGCGGGGGACAATGAGCAGTTCTTC.

CDR3 sequence reads: CASSLGGQAGYTF. CDR3 in DNA: TGTGCCAGCAGCTTGGGGGGGCAGGCTGGCTACACCTTC. The chain joins TRBV7-3 to TRBJ1-2; tentatively, D is TRBD1 (6 bases). CDR1 is SGHTA and CDR2 is FQGTGA in the germline V gene. This CDR3 is built from 13 residues. The V and J ends lost 3 bases and 7 bases respectively, with 12 bases between them. Variable domain in full (rest from reference TRBV7-3 and TRBJ1-2): GAGVSQTPSNKVTEKGKYVELRCDPISGHTALYWYRQSLGQGPEFLIYFQGTGAADDSGLPNDRFFAVRPEGSVSTLKIQRTERGDSAVYLCASSLGGQAGYTFGSGTRLTVV.

This chain joins TRBV5-6 and TRBJ1-5; 9 positions match TRBD1. The CDR3 is 15 amino acids. Per germline, CDR1 SGHDT and CDR2 YYEEEE. With V trimmed by 2 bases and J by 3 bases, 3 bases remained unmatched. For the CDR3, the DNA is TGTGCCAGCAGCTTCGGGACAGGGATCAATCAGCCCCAGCATTTT. Translating gives CASSFGTGINQPQHF.

V gene TRBV9 combines with J gene TRBJ2-7, with D perhaps matching TRBD2 (5 bases). Looked up from germline, CDR1 is SGDLS and CDR2 is YYNGEE. Trimming removed 0 bases from V and 6 bases from J, with 10 bases in between. The CDR3 has 13 amino acids. The CDR3 loop reads CASSVDGRGEQYF. The CDR3 DNA sequence: TGTGCCAGCAGCGTAGATGGGAGAGGCGAGCAGTACTTC.

In DNA, the CDR3 is TGTGCCAGCAGTTTAGGTGGGAGCTACTACGAGCAGTACTTC. Translated: CASSLGGSYYEQYF. The J gene is TRBJ2-7, the V gene TRBV28, with D perhaps TRBD2 (5 bases). Trimming took 2 bases from V and 3 from J, leaving 11 bases between them. From germline, CDR1 is MDHEN and CDR2 SYDVKM. This CDR3 region has 14 residues.

This clone was observed a few times. The gene calls are TRBV6-5 and TRBJ1-2, with D unresolved. Germline CDR1 MNHEY, CDR2 SVGAGI. The CDR3 loop spans 13 amino acids. Trimming removed 0 bases at V and 7 bases at J, with 9 bases between. The CDR3 DNA is TGTGCCAGCAGTTACTCAAGGGAGTCTGGCTACACCTTC. Translating it yields CASSYSRESGYTF.

CDR3 protein: CASSLPGQGKSEQYF. Here the CDR3 DNA reads TGTGCCAGCAGCTTGCCGGGACAGGGTAAATCCGAGCAGTACTTC. The chain has TRBV7-9 and TRBJ2-7; 9 nucleotides align to TRBD1. The CDR3 length is 15 residues. Germline-derived CDR1 and CDR2 are SEHNR and FQNEAQ (reference sequence). V was pared by 3 bases and J by 6 bases, with 9 bases of the junction left unmatched.